This T cell receptor beta chain was obtained from a study of blood T cell repertoires in COVID-19. At the level of the study: Acute-phase and convalescent COVID-19 samples originated in the United States, Italy and Spain. From T cells, B-cell-depleted T cells, or PBMCs came the material, which was cDNA or gDNA.

As originally analysed: Amplification with reference gene primers provided the estimates of nucleated cell counts. Only in-frame clones appear in the TCRdb table, and some are missing; sequencing was by immunoSEQ multiplex PCR. D and trimming were read from the DNA, whereas the V and J calls and clone size are those reported in that table. The sample carries just under 100,000 clones, around 84% recorded once. The sequence derives from a woman aged 55-70 years in a cohort sampled during active or convalescent COVID-19. Sequences were obtained from peripheral blood.

CDR3 bases: TGTGCCAGCAGCCCCCACAGGGACGGCTATGGCTACACCTTC. Translating it yields CASSPHRDGYGYTF. This chain links TRBV11-2 with TRBJ1-2, with a possible D match to TRBD1 (6 bases). Germline V gives CDR1 SGHAT, CDR2 FQNNGV. V shed 5 bases and J shed 4 bases, with 14 bases lying between them. This CDR3 has 14 residues.